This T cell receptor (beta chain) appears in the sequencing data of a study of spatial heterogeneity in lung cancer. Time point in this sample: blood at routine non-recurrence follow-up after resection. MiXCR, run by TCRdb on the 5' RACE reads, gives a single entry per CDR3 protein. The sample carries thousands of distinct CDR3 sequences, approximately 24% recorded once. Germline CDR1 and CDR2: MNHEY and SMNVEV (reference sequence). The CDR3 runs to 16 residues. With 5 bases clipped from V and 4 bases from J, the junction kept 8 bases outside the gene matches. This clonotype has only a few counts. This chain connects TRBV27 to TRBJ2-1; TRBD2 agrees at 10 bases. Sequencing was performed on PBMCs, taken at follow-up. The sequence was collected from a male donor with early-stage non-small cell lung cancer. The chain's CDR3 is CASSRKLAGSYNEQFF. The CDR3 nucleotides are TGTGCCAGCAGTCGGAAACTAGCGGGGAGTTACAATGAGCAGTTCTTC.